What follows are 8 T cell receptor beta chains derived from one specimen sequenced in a study of shared clonotypes between healthy human individuals. Some clones are missing from TCRdb's copy, which holds only in-frame ones; the method was immunoSEQ multiplex PCR. Among fewer than 2.5 million clones listed, roughly 93% were seen once. Sample: naive CD4+ T cells from PBMCs. Subset indicated: CD45RA+ positively selected. Every receptor here comes from a man aged 18 to 35 in good health. Some clones in this sample may be carry-over from other donors' samples.

This clone is a singleton in its sample. The chain couples TRBV7-7 to TRBJ2-3; the D call may be TRBD1 or TRBD2 (6 bases each). V was pared by 0 bases and J by 3 bases, with 10 bases between. Germline lookup yields CDR1 SSHAT and CDR2 FNYEAQ (reference sequence). This CDR3 has 15 residues. CDR3 coding DNA: TGTGCCAGCAGCTTAGCGGGGGGCAGGACAGATACGCAGTATTTT. It is translated as CASSLAGGRTDTQYF.

Comment on this clone: Other DNA variants within this sample encode the same CDR3. The rearrangement uses TRBV11-3 and TRBJ2-1; D remains unclear. Germline lookup yields CDR1 SGHNT and CDR2 YENEEA. The CDR3 length is 13 residues. The V and J ends lost 1 base and 4 bases respectively, with 5 bases between them. The CDR3 region has the DNA TGTGCCAGCAGCTTAGGTAGGTACAATGAGCAGTTCTTC. It is translated as CASSLGRYNEQFF.

The chain recombines TRBV19 with TRBJ1-5; no clear D gene. This CDR3 has 14 residues. The V end was cut by 3 bases, the J end by 0 bases, with 6 bases between. From germline, CDR1 is LNHDA and CDR2 SQIVND (reference sequence). DNA for the CDR3: TGTGCCAGTAGTATTCCCCCTAGCAATCAGCCCCAGCATTTT. It yields the protein CASSIPPSNQPQHF.

The chain carries TRBV5-6 and TRBJ2-5; a possible D gene is TRBD1 (7 bases). From germline, CDR1 is SGHDT and CDR2 YYEEEE. The CDR3 contains 15 residues. V dropped 4 bases and J dropped 1 base, with 14 bases sitting between them. This chain's CDR3 is CASSTRGTAQETQYF. The CDR3 DNA reads as TGTGCCAGCAGCACCCGCGGGACAGCCCAAGAGACCCAGTACTTC.

This clone showed up just once. V is TRBV4-3 and J is TRBJ2-1, with 10 positions matching TRBD1. Losses at the gene ends were 2 bases for V and 10 bases for J; bases not matched to a gene: 8. This CDR3 has 15 residues. The germline CDR1 and CDR2 sequences are LGHNA and YSLEER. As DNA, the CDR3 is TGCGCCAGCAGCCAACCCGGGACAGGGGCCCACGAGCAGTTCTTC. It yields the protein CASSQPGTGAHEQFF.

CDR3 residues: CAWSDGTGPYEQYF. Here the CDR3 DNA reads TGTGCCTGGAGTGATGGGACAGGGCCCTACGAGCAGTACTTC. The V call is TRBV30, the J call TRBJ2-7; 9 nucleotides line up with TRBD1. The germline V gene encodes CDR1 GTSNPN and CDR2 SVGIG (reference sequence). CDR3 length equals 14 residues. V shed 1 base and J 2 bases; nucleotides not matched to a gene: 3.

The chain is built from TRBV19 and TRBJ1-1; a possible D gene is TRBD1 (6 bases). The CDR3 is 15 residues long. CDR1 is LNHDA, CDR2 SQIVND, per germline (reference sequence). The ends were cut back, 4 bases at V and 0 bases at J, with 12 bases in the middle. The CDR3 DNA reads TGTGCCAGTAGTAAGGGGACAATAATGAACACTGAAGCTTTCTTT. Its translation: CASSKGTIMNTEAFF.

The CDR3 DNA reads TGCGCCAGCAGCTTAGGACAGGGGAGGGACGAGCAGTACTTC. It is translated as CASSLGQGRDEQYF. The rearrangement joins TRBV5-1 to TRBJ2-7; TRBD1 agrees at 9 bases. The V gene's germline CDR1 is SGHRS and CDR2 YFSETQ. The CDR3 totals 14 residues. V was pared by 2 bases and J by 5 bases, with 5 bases of the junction left unmatched.